This TCR beta chain was retrieved from a study of CXCR3-negative and CXCR3-positive naive CD8 T cells. cDNA libraries for TRB were generated by 5' RACE incorporating UMI labels. TCRdb re-analyzed the 5' RACE reads; it lists each CDR3 protein once, without DNA. The sample spans about 130,000 distinct CDR3 sequences; the ten largest clones claim about 0.48%. All CD8+ T cell subsets were sorted in triplicate at 300,000 cells each. CD45RO-CCR7+CD27+CD95- cells counted as naive CD8+ T cells. The sample was naive CXCR3- CD8+ T cells from blood. Specified subset: CD45RO-CCR7+CD27+CD95- naive CD8+ T cells lacking CXCR3 (TNR3-). The sequence was obtained from a human donor in good health. Some clones in this sample may be carry-over from other donors' samples.

CDR3 sequence reads: CAVRLAGGSWETQYF. The chain has TRBV28 and TRBJ2-5; the D call from TCRdb, TRBD2, cannot be confirmed without DNA. Germline-derived CDR1 and CDR2 are MDHEN and SYDVKM. This CDR3 has 15 residues.